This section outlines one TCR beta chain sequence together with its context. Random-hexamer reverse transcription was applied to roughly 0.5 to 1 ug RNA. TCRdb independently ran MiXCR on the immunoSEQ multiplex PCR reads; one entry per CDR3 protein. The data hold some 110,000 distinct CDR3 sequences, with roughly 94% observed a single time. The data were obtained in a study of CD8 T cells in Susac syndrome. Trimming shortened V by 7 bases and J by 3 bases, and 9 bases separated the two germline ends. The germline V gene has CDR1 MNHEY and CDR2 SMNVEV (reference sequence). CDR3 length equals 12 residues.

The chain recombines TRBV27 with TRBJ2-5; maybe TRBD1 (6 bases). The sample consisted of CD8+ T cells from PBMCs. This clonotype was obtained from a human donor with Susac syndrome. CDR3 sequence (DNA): TGTGCCAGCAAGGGGGTCGAAGAGACCCAGTACTTC. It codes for CASKGVEETQYF.